This TCR beta chain was retrieved from a study of T-cell memory formation after mild COVID-19 (TCRdb year 2021). At the level of the whole study: TCR sequence clusters from the two donors were largely donor specific. In a couple of donors, T-cell clones that expanded and contracted after mild COVID-19 were followed by sequencing TCRalpha and TCRbeta repertoires longitudinally. Two young, previously healthy adult volunteers made up the cohort, one male and one female.

The CDR3 covers 14 residues, taking in both the cysteine and the phenylalanine. This entry keeps only the CDR3 DNA: 42 bases, framed from base 1. The junction shows trimming of 6 bases on V and 8 bases on J, and the gene matches do not reach 9 bases of it. The paper as a whole reports these results and caveats: Contracting CD4+ clones were located mainly in the CM and EM memory subsets, whereas CD8+ clones were found to be enriched in EMRA. Some responding clones were found in pre-infection memory, which suggests that pre-existing cross-reactive memory T cells took part in the SARS-CoV-2 response. Only two mild cases were covered by the study, and larger cohorts that include severe cases with pre-infection samples were considered necessary. Balanced CD4/CD8 phenotypes were observed for clones contracting from day 15 to 85, whereas a bias towards CD4+ was observed for a second wave of clones expanding from day 15 to 37. Whether the second-wave clones peaking on day 37 were SARS-CoV-2 specific was not confirmed.

TCRdb records Illumina NovaSeq 6000 as the sequencer. TCRalpha and TCRbeta cDNA libraries were built by 5'RACE with constant-segment primers, adding sample barcodes and unique molecular identifiers. Trizol reagent was used to extract RNA from every sample. The libraries were amplified in two PCR steps, and the second step added a second sample barcode and Illumina TruSeq adapters. Libraries were sequenced on an Illumina NovaSeq with 2 x 150 bp paired-end reads. The paper's data handling went like this. With migec v1.2.7, reads were demultiplexed and then collapsed into UMI-guided consensus sequences. Using mixcr v2.1.11, the UMI consensuses were aligned to TRA and TRB V and J templates and assembled into clonotypes. Clonotypes were classified as expanded or contracted when called significant by both edgeR and NoisET, with noise models trained on biological replicates. For edgeR calls, the thresholds were a false discovery rate-adjusted p below 0.01 and a log2 fold-change of 1. As an exploratory analysis of dynamics, max-normalized trajectories of the 1000 most abundant clonotypes were examined by PCA with hierarchical clustering. Separately sequenced CD4+ and CD8+ repertoires were used to assign the CD4 or CD8 phenotype of responding clones. TCRdb reanalyzed the raw reads on its own, using fastp at Q25 for trimming and MiXCR for clone calling, and kept in-frame beta chains. Identical CDR3 proteins give one entry, which carries the most common genes and DNA. The V and J calls, along with clone size, are taken from TCRdb and not from the paper's own processing. This sample holds under 400,000 distinct CDR3 sequences; around 28% were observed only once. The leading ten clones occupy roughly 12% of the sample.

Ficoll-Paque density gradient centrifugation was used to isolate PBMCs. On this clonotype: Its antigen is not yet known. Qualities for individual bases were not recorded, and no much larger clone is one base off.

The sample taken for sequencing was PBMCs or a T cell subset sorted from them (not recorded which). The origin of this receptor is an adult woman who had mild COVID-19 (a few samples of this study predate the infection). The sample titles of this study are shuffled in the database, so cell type and time point are left out; the donor was told from shared clones. The sequence joins TRBV12-3 or TRBV12-4 to TRBJ1-4, and TRBD1 aligns with 7 junction nucleotides. CDR3 reads: CASSRDRVWEKLFF. The nucleotide sequence is TGTGCCAGCAGCCGAGACAGGGTTTGGGAAAAACTGTTTTTT.